This TCR beta chain was found in a study of Ad26.COV2.S vaccination and SARS-CoV-2 variants. Study conclusions and caveats: Measurement of non-spike TCR breadth gave similar results in vaccine and placebo recipients.

Measured with immunoSEQ multiplex PCR; TCRdb has only the in-frame clones, and not every one. Among some 410,000 clones listed, around 92% were seen once. Germline V CDR1 and CDR2: MDHEN, SYDVKM. CDR3 length: 15 amino acids. The V gene lost 3 bases and the J gene lost 0 bases, with 6 bases spanning the gap. In regard to this clone: What it binds is not known. Different DNA sequences within this sample yield the same CDR3.

Treatment indicated: 19 received Ad26.COV2.S at low or high dose, single or two shots; about five received placebo; per-sample allocation not given. Specimens were obtained on day 63 following the first vaccine or placebo injection. An Ad26 vector that expressed Wuhan-strain SARS-CoV-2 spike constituted the vaccine. The sequenced sample was peripheral blood, obtained in a trial of Ad26.COV2.S vaccine versus placebo. The clonotype was recovered from a person aged 18-65 years who received the Ad26.COV2.S COVID-19 vaccine or a placebo. V is TRBV28 and J is TRBJ1-6; possibly TRBD1 for D (5 bases). Here the CDR3 reads CASSFGGSYNSPLHF. The CDR3 bases are TGTGCCAGCAGTTTCGGGGGCTCCTATAATTCACCCCTCCACTTT.